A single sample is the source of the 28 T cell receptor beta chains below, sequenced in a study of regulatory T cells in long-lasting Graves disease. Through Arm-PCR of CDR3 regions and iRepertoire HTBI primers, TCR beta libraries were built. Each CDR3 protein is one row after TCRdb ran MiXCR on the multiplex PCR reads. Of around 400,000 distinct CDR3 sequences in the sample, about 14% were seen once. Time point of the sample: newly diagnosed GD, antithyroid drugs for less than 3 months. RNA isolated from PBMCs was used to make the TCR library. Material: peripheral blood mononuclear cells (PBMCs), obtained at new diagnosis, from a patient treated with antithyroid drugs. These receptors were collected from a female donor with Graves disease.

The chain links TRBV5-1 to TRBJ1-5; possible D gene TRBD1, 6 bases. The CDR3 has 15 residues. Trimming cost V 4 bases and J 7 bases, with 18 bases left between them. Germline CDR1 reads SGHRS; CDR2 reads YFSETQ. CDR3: CASSAGEGDYQPQHF. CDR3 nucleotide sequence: TGCGCCAGCAGCGCGGGTGAGGGGGATTACCAGCCCCAGCATTTT.

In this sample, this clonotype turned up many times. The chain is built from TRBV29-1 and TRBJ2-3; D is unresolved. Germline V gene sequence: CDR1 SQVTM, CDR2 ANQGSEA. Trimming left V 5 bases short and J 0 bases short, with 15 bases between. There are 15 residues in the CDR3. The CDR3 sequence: CSVFPGPHSTDTQYF. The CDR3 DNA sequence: TGCAGCGTTTTTCCCGGCCCTCACAGCACAGATACGCAGTATTTT.

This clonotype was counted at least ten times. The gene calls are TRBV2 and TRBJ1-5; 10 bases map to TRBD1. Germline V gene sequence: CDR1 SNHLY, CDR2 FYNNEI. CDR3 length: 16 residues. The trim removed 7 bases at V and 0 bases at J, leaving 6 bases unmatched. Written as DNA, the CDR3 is TGTGCCAGCAATACGACAGGGGGCCATAGCAATCAGCCCCAGCATTTT. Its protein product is CASNTTGGHSNQPQHF.

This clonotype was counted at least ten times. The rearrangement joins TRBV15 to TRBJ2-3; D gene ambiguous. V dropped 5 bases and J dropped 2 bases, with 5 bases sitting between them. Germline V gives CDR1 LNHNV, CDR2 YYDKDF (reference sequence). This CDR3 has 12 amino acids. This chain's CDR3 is CATSFATDTQYF. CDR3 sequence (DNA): TGTGCCACCAGCTTCGCCACAGATACGCAGTATTTT.

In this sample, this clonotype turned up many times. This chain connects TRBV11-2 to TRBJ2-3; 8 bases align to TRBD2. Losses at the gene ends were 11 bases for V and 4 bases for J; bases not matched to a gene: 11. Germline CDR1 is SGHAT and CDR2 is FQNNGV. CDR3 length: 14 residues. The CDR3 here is CALGGGGRSDTQYF. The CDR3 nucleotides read TGTGCCCTCGGGGGGGGGGGCAGGTCAGATACGCAGTATTTT.

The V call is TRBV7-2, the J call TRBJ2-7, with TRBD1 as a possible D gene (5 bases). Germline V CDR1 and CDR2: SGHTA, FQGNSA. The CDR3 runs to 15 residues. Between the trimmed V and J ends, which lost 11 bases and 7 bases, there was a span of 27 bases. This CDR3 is CACTVGAVSTWEQYF. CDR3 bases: TGTGCCTGCACGGTAGGGGCGGTCAGTACCTGGGAGCAGTACTTC.

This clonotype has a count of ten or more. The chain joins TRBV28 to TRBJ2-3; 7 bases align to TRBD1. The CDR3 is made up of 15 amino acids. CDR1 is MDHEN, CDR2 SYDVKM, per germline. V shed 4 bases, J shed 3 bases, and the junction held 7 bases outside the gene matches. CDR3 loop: CASSSRTGETDTQYF. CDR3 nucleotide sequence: TGTGCCAGCAGTTCCAGGACAGGCGAAACAGATACGCAGTATTTT. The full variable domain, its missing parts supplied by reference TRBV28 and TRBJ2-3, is DVKVTQSSRYLVKRTGEKVFLECVQDMDHENMFWYRQDPGLGLRLIYFSYDVKMKEKGDIPEGYSVSREKKERFSLILESASTNQTSMYLCASSSRTGETDTQYFGPGTRLTVL.

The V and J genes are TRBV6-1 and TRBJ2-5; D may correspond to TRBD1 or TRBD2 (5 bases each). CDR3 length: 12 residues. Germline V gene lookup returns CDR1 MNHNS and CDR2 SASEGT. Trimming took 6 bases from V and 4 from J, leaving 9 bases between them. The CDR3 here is CASRRGPETQYF. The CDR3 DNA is TGTGCCAGCAGGAGGGGCCCAGAGACCCAGTACTTC.

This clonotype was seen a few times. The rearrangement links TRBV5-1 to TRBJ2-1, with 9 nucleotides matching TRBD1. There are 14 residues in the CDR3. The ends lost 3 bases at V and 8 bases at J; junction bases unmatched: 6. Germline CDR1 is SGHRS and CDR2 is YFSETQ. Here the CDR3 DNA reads TGCGCCAGCAGCTGGGGACAGGGCAAAGATGAGCAGTTCTTC. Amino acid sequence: CASSWGQGKDEQFF.

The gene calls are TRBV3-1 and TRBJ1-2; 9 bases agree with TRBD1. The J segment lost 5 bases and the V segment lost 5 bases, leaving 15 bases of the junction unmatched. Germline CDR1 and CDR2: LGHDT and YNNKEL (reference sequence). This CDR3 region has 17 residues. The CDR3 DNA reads TGTGCCAGCAGCGCCCGGGACAGGGAAACCCCAGGGTATGGCTACACCTTC. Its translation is CASSARDRETPGYGYTF.

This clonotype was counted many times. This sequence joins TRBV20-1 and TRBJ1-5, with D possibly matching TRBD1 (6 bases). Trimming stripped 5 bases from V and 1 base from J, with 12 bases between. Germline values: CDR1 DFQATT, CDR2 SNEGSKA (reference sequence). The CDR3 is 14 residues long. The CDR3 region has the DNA TGCAGTGCTTCAACAGGGAGCAGCAATCAGCCCCAGCATTTT. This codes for CSASTGSSNQPQHF.

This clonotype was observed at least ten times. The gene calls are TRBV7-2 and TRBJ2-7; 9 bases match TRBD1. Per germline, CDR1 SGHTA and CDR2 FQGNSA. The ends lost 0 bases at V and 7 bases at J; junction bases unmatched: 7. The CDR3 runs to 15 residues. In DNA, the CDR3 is TGTGCCAGCAGCTTAGCTGGACAGGGGTCGGGGGAGCAGTACTTC. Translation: CASSLAGQGSGEQYF.

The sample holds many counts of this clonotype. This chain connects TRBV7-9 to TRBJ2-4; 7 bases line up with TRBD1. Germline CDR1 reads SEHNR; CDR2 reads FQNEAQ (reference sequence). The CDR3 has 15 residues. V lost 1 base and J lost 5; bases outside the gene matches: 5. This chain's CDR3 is CASSLGQGGENIQYF. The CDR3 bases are TGTGCCAGCAGCTTAGGACAGGGCGGCGAAAACATTCAGTACTTC.

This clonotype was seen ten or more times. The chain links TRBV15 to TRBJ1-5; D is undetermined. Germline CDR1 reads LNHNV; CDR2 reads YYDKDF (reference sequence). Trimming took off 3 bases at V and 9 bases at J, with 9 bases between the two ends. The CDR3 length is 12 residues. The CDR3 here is CATSRINLPQHF. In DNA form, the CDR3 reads TGTGCCACCAGCAGGATAAATTTGCCCCAGCATTTT.

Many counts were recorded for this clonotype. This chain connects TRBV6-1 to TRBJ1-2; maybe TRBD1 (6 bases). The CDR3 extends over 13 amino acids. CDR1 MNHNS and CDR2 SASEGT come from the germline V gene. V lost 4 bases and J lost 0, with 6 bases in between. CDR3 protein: CASSGTANYGYTF. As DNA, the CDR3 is TGTGCCAGCAGTGGGACAGCTAACTATGGCTACACCTTC.

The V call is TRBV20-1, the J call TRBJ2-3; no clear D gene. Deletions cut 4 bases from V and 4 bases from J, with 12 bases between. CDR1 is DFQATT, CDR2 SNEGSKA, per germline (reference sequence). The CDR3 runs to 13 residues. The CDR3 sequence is CSAKGIGPDTQYF. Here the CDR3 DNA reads TGCAGTGCTAAAGGAATAGGCCCAGATACGCAGTATTTT.

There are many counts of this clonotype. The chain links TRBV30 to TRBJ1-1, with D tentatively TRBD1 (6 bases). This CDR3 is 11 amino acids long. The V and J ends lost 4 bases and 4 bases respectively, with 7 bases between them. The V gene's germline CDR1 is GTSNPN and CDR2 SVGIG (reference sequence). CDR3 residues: CAWNRATEAFF. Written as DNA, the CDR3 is TGTGCCTGGAACAGGGCCACTGAAGCTTTCTTT.

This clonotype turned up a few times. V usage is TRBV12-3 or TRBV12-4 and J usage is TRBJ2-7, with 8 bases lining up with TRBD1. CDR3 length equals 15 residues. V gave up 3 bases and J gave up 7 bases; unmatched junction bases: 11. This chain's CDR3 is CASSFTPRGQAEQYF. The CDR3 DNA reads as TGTGCCAGCAGTTTTACTCCCCGGGGACAGGCGGAGCAGTACTTC.

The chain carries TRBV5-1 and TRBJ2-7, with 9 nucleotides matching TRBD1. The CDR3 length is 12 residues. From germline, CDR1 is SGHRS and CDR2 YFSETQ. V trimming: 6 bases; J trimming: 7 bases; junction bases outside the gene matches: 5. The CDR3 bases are TGCGCCAGCAACAGGGGGCGAGAGGAGCAGTACTTC. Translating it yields CASNRGREEQYF.

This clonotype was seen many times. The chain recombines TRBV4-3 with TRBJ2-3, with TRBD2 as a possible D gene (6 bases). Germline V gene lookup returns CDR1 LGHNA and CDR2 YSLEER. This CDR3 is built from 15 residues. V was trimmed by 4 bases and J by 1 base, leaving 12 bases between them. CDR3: CASSLRLVRTDTQYF. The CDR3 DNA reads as TGCGCCAGCAGCCTACGACTAGTACGCACAGATACGCAGTATTTT.

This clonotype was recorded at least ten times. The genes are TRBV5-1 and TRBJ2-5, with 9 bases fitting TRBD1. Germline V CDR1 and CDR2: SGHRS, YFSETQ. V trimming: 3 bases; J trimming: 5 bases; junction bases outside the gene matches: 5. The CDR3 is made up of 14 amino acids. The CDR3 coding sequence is TGCGCCAGCAGCTGGAGACAGGGGGGGGAGACCCAGTACTTC. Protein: CASSWRQGGETQYF.

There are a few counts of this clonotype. DNA of the CDR3: TGCGCCAGCAGCGGGGCACAGGGATACTCCTACGAGCAGTACTTC. Residues: CASSGAQGYSYEQYF. The genes are TRBV5-1 and TRBJ2-7, with TRBD1 as a possible D gene (6 bases). The V gene lost 4 bases and the J gene lost 0 bases, with 14 bases spanning the gap. Germline V gives CDR1 SGHRS, CDR2 YFSETQ. There are 15 residues in the CDR3. The full variable domain, rest sourced from reference TRBV5-1 and TRBJ2-7, is KAGVTQTPRYLIKTRGQQVTLSCSPISGHRSVSWYQQTPGQGLQFLFEYFSETQRNKGNFPGRFSGRQFSNSRSEMNVSTLELGDSALYLCASSGAQGYSYEQYFGPGTRLTVT.

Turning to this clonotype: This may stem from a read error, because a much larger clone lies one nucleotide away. The CDR3 region is CASSLVGRETQFF. Here the CDR3 DNA reads TGTGCCAGCAGCTTAGTAGGCAGAGAGACCCAGTTCTTC. The chain joins TRBV11-2 to TRBJ2-3; D is undetermined. The last part of the DNA fits TRBJ2-1 better; the J call may be wrong. Germline V gene lookup returns CDR1 SGHAT and CDR2 FQNNGV. The CDR3 covers 13 residues.

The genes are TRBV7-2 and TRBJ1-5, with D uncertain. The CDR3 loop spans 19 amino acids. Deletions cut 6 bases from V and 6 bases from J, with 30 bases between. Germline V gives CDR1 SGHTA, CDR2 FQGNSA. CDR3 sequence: CASRDWLRVVGSDGQPQHF. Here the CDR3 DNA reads TGTGCCAGCAGGGATTGGCTTAGAGTCGTTGGTTCGGACGGTCAGCCCCAGCATTTT.

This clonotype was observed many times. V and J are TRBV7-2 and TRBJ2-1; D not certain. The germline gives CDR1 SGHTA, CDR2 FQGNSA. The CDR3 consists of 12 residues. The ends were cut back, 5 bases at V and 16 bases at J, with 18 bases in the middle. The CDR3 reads CASSQNLVGEFF. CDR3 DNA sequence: TGTGCCAGCAGCCAGAACCTAGTGGGTGAATTCTTC.

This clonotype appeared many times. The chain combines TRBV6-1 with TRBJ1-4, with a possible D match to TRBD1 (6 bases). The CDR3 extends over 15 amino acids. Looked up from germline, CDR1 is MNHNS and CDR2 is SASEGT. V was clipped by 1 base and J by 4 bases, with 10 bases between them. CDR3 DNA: TGTGCCAGCAGTGAAGTGACAGGTTTTAATGAAAAACTGTTTTTT. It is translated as CASSEVTGFNEKLFF.

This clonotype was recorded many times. This chain's CDR3 is CASSSVNCGNGYTF. CDR3 DNA: TGTGCCAGCAGTTCGGTTAATTGCGGTAATGGCTACACCTTC. The chain has TRBV12-3 or TRBV12-4 and TRBJ1-2, with D uncertain. Trimming cost V 4 bases and J 6 bases, with 15 bases left between them. The CDR3 covers 14 residues.

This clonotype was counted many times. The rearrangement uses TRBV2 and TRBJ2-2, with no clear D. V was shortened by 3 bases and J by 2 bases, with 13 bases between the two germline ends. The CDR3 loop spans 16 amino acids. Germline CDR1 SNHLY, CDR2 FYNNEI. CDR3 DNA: TGTGCCAGCAGTGAGATGGAGACCACAAACACCGGGGAGCTGTTTTTT. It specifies CASSEMETTNTGELFF.